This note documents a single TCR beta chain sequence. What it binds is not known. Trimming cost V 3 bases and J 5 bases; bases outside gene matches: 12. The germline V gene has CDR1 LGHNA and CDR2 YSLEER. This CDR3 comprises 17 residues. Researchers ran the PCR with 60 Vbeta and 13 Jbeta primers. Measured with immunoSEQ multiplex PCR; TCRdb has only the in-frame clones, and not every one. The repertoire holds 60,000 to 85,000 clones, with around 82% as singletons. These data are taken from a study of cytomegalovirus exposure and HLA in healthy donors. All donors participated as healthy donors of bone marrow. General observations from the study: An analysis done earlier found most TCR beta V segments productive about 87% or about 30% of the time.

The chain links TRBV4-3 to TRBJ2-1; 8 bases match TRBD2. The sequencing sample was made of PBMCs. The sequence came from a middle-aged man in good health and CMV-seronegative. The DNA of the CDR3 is TGCGCCAGCAGCCAGGGGGAGACTAGCGCCGAGAACAATGAGCAGTTCTTC. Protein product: CASSQGETSAENNEQFF.